One sample yielded the 19 T cell receptor beta chains listed below, sequenced in a study of cytomegalovirus exposure and HLA in healthy donors. The PCR had 60 Vbeta and 13 Jbeta primers. The assay was immunoSEQ multiplex PCR, and TCRdb's table has in-frame clones only and misses some. This table holds about 91,000 clones, around 80% found once. The sample consisted of PBMCs. Source of these receptors: a male donor in good health and CMV-seropositive.

V and J are TRBV9 and TRBJ2-7; 8 nucleotides match TRBD2. Germline trimming cut 4 bases from V and 3 bases from J; bases unmatched to any gene: 12. Germline V gene lookup returns CDR1 SGDLS and CDR2 YYNGEE. The CDR3 contains 16 residues. The CDR3 DNA is TGTGCCAGCAGCTCCGCCGGGGGGGAGTTGGGCTACGAGCAGTACTTC. Residues: CASSSAGGELGYEQYF.

The gene calls are TRBV19 and TRBJ1-1, with a possible D match to TRBD1 (5 bases). Germline V gene data show CDR1 as LNHDA and CDR2 as SQIVND (reference sequence). Trimming pared 4 bases from V and 0 bases from J, leaving 9 bases between. CDR3 length equals 14 residues. Written as DNA, the CDR3 is TGTGCCAGTAGTACGACAGTTTTGAACACTGAAGCTTTCTTT. Amino acids: CASSTTVLNTEAFF.

The chain uses TRBV6-1 and TRBJ1-1; unclear D gene. V lost 2 bases and J lost 0, with 7 bases in between. Germline values: CDR1 MNHNS, CDR2 SASEGT. This CDR3 is built from 14 residues. DNA of the CDR3: TGTGCCAGCAGTGAAATAGGAGTGAACACTGAAGCTTTCTTT. It yields the protein CASSEIGVNTEAFF.

The chain links TRBV4-2 to TRBJ2-2, with D perhaps TRBD1 (5 bases). Trimming pared 2 bases from V and 2 bases from J, leaving 12 bases between. This CDR3 is built from 16 residues. Germline V gives CDR1 LGHNA, CDR2 YNFKEQ. This chain's CDR3 is CASSQSQVLNTGELFF. CDR3 sequence (DNA): TGTGCCAGCAGCCAATCACAGGTCCTCAACACCGGGGAGCTGTTTTTT.

DNA of the CDR3: TGTGCCAGCAGCAATACGGGGACCTACGAGCAGTACTTC. Protein: CASSNTGTYEQYF. V is TRBV27 and J is TRBJ2-7; tentative D call: TRBD2 (5 bases). Germline V gene sequence: CDR1 MNHEY, CDR2 SMNVEV (reference sequence). Trimming took off 6 bases at V and 2 bases at J, with 11 bases between the two ends. The CDR3 sequence is 13 residues long.

The V call is TRBV28, the J call TRBJ1-5; D unclear. In germline, CDR1 is MDHEN, CDR2 SYDVKM. Trimming left V 6 bases short and J 2 bases short, with 14 bases between. The CDR3 sequence is 15 residues long. This CDR3 reads CASSKDLEGNQPQHF. In DNA form, the CDR3 reads TGTGCCAGCAGCAAAGACTTAGAGGGCAATCAGCCCCAGCATTTT.

This clone has just a few counts. This sequence joins TRBV11-3 and TRBJ2-1; possibly TRBD1 for D (6 bases). Trimming stripped 0 bases from V and 2 bases from J, with 8 bases between. CDR1 and CDR2 from the germline V gene are SGHNT and YENEEA. The CDR3 length is 15 residues. CDR3 amino acids: CASSLDRQAYNEQFF. CDR3 DNA: TGTGCCAGCAGCTTAGATCGACAGGCCTACAATGAGCAGTTCTTC.

The rearrangement links TRBV5-5 to TRBJ1-3; 8 bases are a match to TRBD1. V trimming: 4 bases; J trimming: 1 base; junction bases outside the gene matches: 4. This CDR3 is 15 amino acids long. Germline CDR1 reads SGHKS; CDR2 reads YYEKEE (reference sequence). The CDR3 region is CASSIQGVSGNTIYF. The CDR3, as DNA: TGTGCCAGCAGCATACAGGGGGTTTCTGGAAACACCATATATTTT.

This clone has only one observation. This chain uses TRBV5-4 with TRBJ2-3, with TRBD2 matching 7 bases. Unmatched junction bases numbered 8, after V lost 7 bases and J lost 0 bases. Germline lookup yields CDR1 SGHNT and CDR2 YYREEE (reference sequence). The CDR3 loop spans 15 amino acids. CDR3: CASGYQGGSTDTQYF. The CDR3 bases are TGTGCCAGCGGTTATCAGGGAGGGAGCACAGATACGCAGTATTTT.

The V gene is TRBV9, the J gene TRBJ2-1; 9 bases agree with TRBD2. V was pared by 3 bases and J by 9 bases, with 16 bases of the junction left unmatched. CDR1 and CDR2 (germline): SGDLS, YYNGEE. The CDR3 consists of 17 residues. The CDR3 sequence: CASSAPPGTSISGEQFF. The CDR3 bases are TGTGCCAGCAGCGCTCCCCCCGGGACTAGCATTTCGGGTGAGCAGTTCTTC.

V gene TRBV6-1 combines with J gene TRBJ2-7; 7 bases are shared with TRBD2. The CDR3 extends over 14 amino acids. J was trimmed by 7 bases and V by 2 bases; bases with no gene match: 8. The germline CDR1 and CDR2 sequences are MNHNS and SASEGT. CDR3 bases: TGTGCCAGCAGTGAAATGACTAGCAGTGGAGAGCAGTACTTC. It yields the protein CASSEMTSSGEQYF.

V gene TRBV12-5 combines with J gene TRBJ1-4; tentatively, D is TRBD1 (6 bases). V was shortened by 3 bases and J by 12 bases, with 14 bases between the two germline ends. The CDR3 totals 13 residues. CDR1 and CDR2 from the germline V gene are LGHNT and FRNRAP. The CDR3 DNA reads TGTGCTAGTGGTTTTGGACAGTTCGAGCAACTGTTTTTT. Protein product: CASGFGQFEQLFF.

In its sample, this clone was seen a few times. The chain recombines TRBV14 with TRBJ1-1; the D is unclear. Germline V lookup: CDR1 SGHDN, CDR2 FVKESK. The CDR3 runs 16 residues. V was pared by 0 bases and J by 0 bases, with 11 bases between. The CDR3 nucleotides read TGTGCCAGCAGCCAAGAGGTTCGAGTTCTGAACACTGAAGCTTTCTTT. Amino acids: CASSQEVRVLNTEAFF.

J is TRBJ2-3 and V is TRBV28, with D possibly being TRBD2 (5 bases). CDR1 is MDHEN, CDR2 SYDVKM, per germline. V lost 6 bases to trimming and J lost 4 bases, with 23 bases between them. The CDR3 covers 17 residues. The CDR3 region is CASSLLSMGGFSDTQYF. The CDR3, as DNA: TGTGCCAGCAGCCTCTTAAGTATGGGCGGGTTTTCAGATACGCAGTATTTT.

The chain links TRBV11-2 to TRBJ2-5, with D maybe TRBD2 (6 bases). V was shortened by 3 bases and J by 1 base, with 6 bases between the two germline ends. This CDR3 has 13 amino acids. Germline V gene sequence: CDR1 SGHAT, CDR2 FQNNGV. The chain's CDR3 is CASSLGGQETQYF. For the CDR3, the DNA is TGTGCCAGCAGCTTGGGGGGCCAAGAGACCCAGTACTTC.

The chain recombines TRBV28 with TRBJ1-5; D not resolved. V was pared by 8 bases and J by 0 bases, with 14 bases between. This CDR3 contains 15 residues. The V gene's germline CDR1 is MDHEN and CDR2 SYDVKM. CDR3 amino acids: CASQSAGNSNQPQHF. DNA of the CDR3: TGTGCCAGCCAATCGGCAGGAAATAGCAATCAGCCCCAGCATTTT.

The gene calls are TRBV9 and TRBJ2-2, with a weak D call TRBD1 (7 bases). The germline V gene has CDR1 SGDLS and CDR2 YYNGEE. Trimming shortened V by 3 bases and J by 3 bases, and 9 bases separated the two germline ends. This CDR3 is built from 14 residues. The DNA of the CDR3 is TGTGCCAGCAGCGCAGGGGGGTACACCGGGGAGCTGTTTTTT. Residues: CASSAGGYTGELFF.

The chain carries TRBV4-1 and TRBJ2-5; possibly TRBD2 for D (6 bases). The end of the DNA is better explained by TRBJ2-7, so the J call may be wrong. The germline CDR1 and CDR2 sequences are MGHRA and YSYEKL. The CDR3 consists of 18 residues. CDR3 bases: TGCGCCAGCAGCCAAGATACCCCCAGGAGGGCGTATACATACGAGCAGTACTTC. Protein: CASSQDTPRRAYTYEQYF.

The chain links TRBV10-1 to TRBJ2-3, with 12 nucleotides matching TRBD2. The trim removed 3 bases at V and 6 bases at J, leaving 7 bases unmatched. The germline V gene has CDR1 WNHNN and CDR2 SYGVQD (reference sequence). There are 16 residues in the CDR3. The CDR3 DNA follows: TGCGCCAGCAGTGAACCCCTAGCGGGAGGGGTGGATACGCAGTATTTT. Its protein product is CASSEPLAGGVDTQYF.